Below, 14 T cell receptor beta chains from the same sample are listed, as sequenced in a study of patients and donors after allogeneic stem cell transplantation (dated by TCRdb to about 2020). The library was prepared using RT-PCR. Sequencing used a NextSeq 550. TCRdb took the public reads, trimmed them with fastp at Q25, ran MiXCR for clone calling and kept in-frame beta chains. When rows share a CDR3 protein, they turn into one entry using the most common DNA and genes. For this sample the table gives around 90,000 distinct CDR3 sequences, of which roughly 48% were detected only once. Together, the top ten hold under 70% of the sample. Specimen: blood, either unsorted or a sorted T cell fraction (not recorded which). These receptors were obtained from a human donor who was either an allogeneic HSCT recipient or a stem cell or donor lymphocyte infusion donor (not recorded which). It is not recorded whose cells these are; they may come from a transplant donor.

The CDR3 loop reads CASSLTGGLDEQFF. CDR3 sequence (DNA): TGCGCCAGCAGCTTGACAGGGGGCTTGGATGAGCAGTTCTTC. The V call is TRBV5-1, the J call TRBJ2-1; 9 bases agree with TRBD1. The CDR3 is 14 residues long. Unmatched junction bases numbered 4, after V lost 1 base and J lost 8 bases. Germline V CDR1 and CDR2: SGHRS, YFSETQ.

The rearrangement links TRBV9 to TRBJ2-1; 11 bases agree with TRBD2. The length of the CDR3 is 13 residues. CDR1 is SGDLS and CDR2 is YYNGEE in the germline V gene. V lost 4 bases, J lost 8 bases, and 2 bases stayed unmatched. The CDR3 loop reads CASSTTSGDEQFF. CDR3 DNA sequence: TGTGCCAGCAGCACGACTAGCGGGGATGAGCAGTTCTTC.

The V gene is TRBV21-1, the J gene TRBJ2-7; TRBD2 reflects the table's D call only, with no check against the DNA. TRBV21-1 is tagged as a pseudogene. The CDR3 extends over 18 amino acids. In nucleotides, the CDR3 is TGTGCCAGCAGCAATCCCAAAACTCTCAGGCGGACTCACTACGAGCAGTACTTC. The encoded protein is CASSNPKTLRRTHYEQYF.

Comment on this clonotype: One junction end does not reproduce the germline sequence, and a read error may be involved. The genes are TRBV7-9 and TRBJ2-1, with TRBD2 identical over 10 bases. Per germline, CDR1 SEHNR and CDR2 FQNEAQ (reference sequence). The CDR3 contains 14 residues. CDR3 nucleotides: TGTGCCAGCAGCCTAGCGGGAGCGTACAATGAGCAGTTCTTC. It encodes CASSLAGAYNEQFF.

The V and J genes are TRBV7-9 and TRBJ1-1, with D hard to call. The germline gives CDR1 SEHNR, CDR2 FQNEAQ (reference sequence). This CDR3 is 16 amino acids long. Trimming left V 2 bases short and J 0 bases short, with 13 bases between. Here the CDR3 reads CASSLWRWQLNTEAFF. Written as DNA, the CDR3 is TGTGCCAGCAGCTTATGGAGGTGGCAATTGAACACTGAAGCTTTCTTT.

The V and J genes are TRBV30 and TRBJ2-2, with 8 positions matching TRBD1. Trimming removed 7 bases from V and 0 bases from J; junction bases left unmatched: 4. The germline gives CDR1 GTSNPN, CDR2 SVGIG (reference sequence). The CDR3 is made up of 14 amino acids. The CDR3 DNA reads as TGTGCCTCAGGGACAGGAGCGAACACCGGGGAGCTGTTTTTT. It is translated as CASGTGANTGELFF.

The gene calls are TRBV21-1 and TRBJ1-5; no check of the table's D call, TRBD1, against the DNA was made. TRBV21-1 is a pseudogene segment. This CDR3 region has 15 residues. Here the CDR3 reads CASSKGGGGNQPQHF. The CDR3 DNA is TGTGCCAGCAGCAAAGGAGGGGGCGGTAATCAGCCCCAGCATTTT.

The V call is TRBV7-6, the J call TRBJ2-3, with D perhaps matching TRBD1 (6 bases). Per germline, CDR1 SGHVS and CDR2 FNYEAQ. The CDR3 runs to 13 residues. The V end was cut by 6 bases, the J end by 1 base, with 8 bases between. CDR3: CASRQGGTDTQYF. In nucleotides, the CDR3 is TGTGCCAGCAGACAGGGAGGCACAGATACGCAGTATTTT.

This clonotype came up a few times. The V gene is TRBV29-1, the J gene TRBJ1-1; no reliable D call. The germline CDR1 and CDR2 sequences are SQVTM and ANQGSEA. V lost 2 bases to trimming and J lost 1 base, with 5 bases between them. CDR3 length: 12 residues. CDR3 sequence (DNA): TGCAGCGTTGAACCTCCGAACACTGAAGCTTTCTTT. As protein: CSVEPPNTEAFF.

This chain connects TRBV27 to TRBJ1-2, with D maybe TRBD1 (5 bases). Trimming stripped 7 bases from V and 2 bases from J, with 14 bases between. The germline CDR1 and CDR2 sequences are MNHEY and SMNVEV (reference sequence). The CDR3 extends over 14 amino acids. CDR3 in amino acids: CASTKGTGNYGYTF. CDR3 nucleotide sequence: TGTGCCAGCACCAAAGGGACTGGGAACTATGGCTACACCTTC.

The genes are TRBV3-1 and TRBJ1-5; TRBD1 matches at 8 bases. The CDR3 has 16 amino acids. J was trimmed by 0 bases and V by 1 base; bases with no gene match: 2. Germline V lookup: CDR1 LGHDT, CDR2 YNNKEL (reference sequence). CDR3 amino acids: CASSQGTGYSNQPQHF. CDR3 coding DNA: TGTGCCAGCAGCCAAGGGACAGGGTATAGCAATCAGCCCCAGCATTTT.

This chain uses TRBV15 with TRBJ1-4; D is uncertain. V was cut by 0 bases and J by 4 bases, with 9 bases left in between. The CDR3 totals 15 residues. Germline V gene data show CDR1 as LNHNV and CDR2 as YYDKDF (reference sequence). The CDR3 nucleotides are TGTGCCACCAGCAGAGATCGCAGGCTTAATGAAAAACTGTTTTTT. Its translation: CATSRDRRLNEKLFF.

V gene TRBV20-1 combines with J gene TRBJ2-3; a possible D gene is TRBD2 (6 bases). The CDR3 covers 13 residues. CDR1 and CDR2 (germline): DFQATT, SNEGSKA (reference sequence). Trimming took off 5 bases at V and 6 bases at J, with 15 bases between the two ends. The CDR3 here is CSAPGLPTDTQYF. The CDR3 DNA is TGCAGTGCTCCGGGACTCCCCACGGATACGCAGTATTTT.

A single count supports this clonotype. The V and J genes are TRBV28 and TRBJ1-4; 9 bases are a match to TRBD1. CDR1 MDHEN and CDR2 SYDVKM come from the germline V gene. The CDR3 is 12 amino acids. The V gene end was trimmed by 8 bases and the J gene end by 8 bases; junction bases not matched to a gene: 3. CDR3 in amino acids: CASGGQGEKLFF. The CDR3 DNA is TGTGCCAGCGGGGGACAGGGCGAAAAACTGTTTTTT.